These 28 T cell receptor beta chains came from one sample sequenced in a study of OX40 agonist ivuxolimab in advanced cancers. Assay: immunoSEQ multiplex PCR; the TCRdb copy retains only in-frame clones and omits some. The sample consists of 65,000 to 80,000 clones, around nine tenths of them appearing once. The source was CD4+ or CD8+ T cells sorted from blood, collected in a trial of the OX40 agonist ivuxolimab. The origin of the receptors is an adult with an advanced solid tumor such as melanoma, head and neck, liver or kidney cancer.

CDR3 DNA: TGTGCCAGCAGTCGACCGTTCTCTGGGGCCAACGTCCTGACTTTC. This encodes CASSRPFSGANVLTF. This chain uses TRBV28 with TRBJ2-6, with D unresolved. Germline lookup yields CDR1 MDHEN and CDR2 SYDVKM. The V end was cut by 5 bases, the J end by 0 bases, with 8 bases between. CDR3 length: 15 amino acids. The full variable domain, completed using reference TRBV28 and TRBJ2-6, is DVKVTQSSRYLVKRTGEKVFLECVQDMDHENMFWYRQDPGLGLRLIYFSYDVKMKEKGDIPEGYSVSREKKERFSLILESASTNQTSMYLCASSRPFSGANVLTFGAGSRLTVL.

The chain uses TRBV28 and TRBJ1-5, with D uncertain. The V gene's germline CDR1 is MDHEN and CDR2 SYDVKM. The CDR3 sequence is 16 residues long. V shed 6 bases and J shed 0 bases, with 15 bases lying between them. In DNA, the CDR3 is TGTGCCAGCAGCCGCCGGCAACAACTTAGCAATCAGCCCCAGCATTTT. It is translated as CASSRRQQLSNQPQHF.

CDR3 protein: CASSLAGAYNQPQHF. CDR3 DNA sequence: TGTGCCAGCAGTTTGGCAGGGGCCTACAATCAGCCCCAGCATTTT. The V and J genes are TRBV28 and TRBJ1-5; D might be TRBD1 (6 bases). The ends were cut back, 3 bases at V and 3 bases at J, with 12 bases in the middle. Per germline, CDR1 MDHEN and CDR2 SYDVKM. CDR3 size: 15 residues.

The V call is TRBV19, the J call TRBJ2-3; 10 bases are a match to TRBD1. The trim removed 3 bases at V and 5 bases at J, leaving 11 bases unmatched. CDR3 size: 17 residues. Germline values: CDR1 LNHDA, CDR2 SQIVND (reference sequence). The CDR3 loop reads CASSIGSGTGVGDTQYF. The DNA for the CDR3 is TGTGCCAGTAGTATCGGGTCCGGGACAGGGGTAGGAGATACGCAGTATTTT.

The chain uses TRBV10-3 and TRBJ2-1, with D perhaps assigned TRBD1 or TRBD2 (5 bases each). Trimming shortened V by 6 bases and J by 3 bases, and 12 bases separated the two germline ends. The length of the CDR3 is 14 residues. Germline loops: CDR1 ENHRY, CDR2 SYGVKD. CDR3: CAIRRDQYYNEQFF. As DNA, the CDR3 is TGTGCCATCAGACGGGACCAATACTACAATGAGCAGTTCTTC.

This chain uses TRBV5-4 with TRBJ2-7, with D maybe TRBD2 (6 bases). The CDR3 spans 12 residues. Trimming took off 0 bases at V and 6 bases at J, with 7 bases between the two ends. Germline CDR1 reads SGHNT; CDR2 reads YYREEE (reference sequence). The CDR3 is CASSLVSGEQYF. The CDR3 DNA follows: TGTGCCAGCAGCTTGGTTAGCGGCGAGCAGTACTTC.

This clone was recorded a few times. Here the CDR3 reads CASSNNDLSTDTQYF. CDR3 coding DNA: TGTGCCAGCAGCAACAACGACCTAAGCACAGATACGCAGTATTTT. The chain links TRBV7-2 to TRBJ2-3; D is ambiguous. V was trimmed by 5 bases and J by 0 bases, leaving 12 bases between them. Germline CDR1 reads SGHTA; CDR2 reads FQGNSA. The CDR3 is made up of 15 amino acids. The whole variable domain, filled in from reference TRBV7-2 and TRBJ2-3, reads GAGVSQSPSNKVTEKGKDVELRCDPISGHTALYWYRQSLGQGLEFLIYFQGNSAPDKSGLPSDRFSAERTGGSVSTLTIQRTQQEDSAVYLCASSNNDLSTDTQYFGPGTRLTVL.

V gene TRBV27 combines with J gene TRBJ2-1; 8 bases agree with TRBD2. Germline values: CDR1 MNHEY, CDR2 SMNVEV (reference sequence). The V and J ends lost 3 bases and 8 bases, in that order; junction bases with no gene match: 0. The CDR3 consists of 12 residues. CDR3 sequence reads: CASSLRGDEQFF. CDR3 nucleotides: TGTGCCAGCAGTTTGCGGGGGGATGAGCAGTTCTTC.

This clone was seen once. V gene TRBV5-6 combines with J gene TRBJ2-5; 11 bases align to TRBD2. The germline V gene encodes CDR1 SGHDT and CDR2 YYEEEE. The CDR3 length is 15 residues. The junction had 1 base not matched to a gene; V was cut back by 0 bases and J by 3 bases. The CDR3 DNA sequence: TGTGCCAGCAGCTTGGGTAGCGGGAGGGAAGAGACCCAGTACTTC. Amino acid sequence: CASSLGSGREETQYF.

J is TRBJ1-1 and V is TRBV5-1; 7 bases align to TRBD1. This CDR3 has 14 amino acids. Looked up from germline, CDR1 is SGHRS and CDR2 is YFSETQ. V shed 5 bases, J shed 2 bases, and the junction held 6 bases outside the gene matches. CDR3 sequence reads: CASSVEGANTEAFF. The CDR3 bases are TGCGCCAGCAGTGTCGAGGGGGCCAACACTGAAGCTTTCTTT.

CDR3 sequence (DNA): TGTGCCAGCAGCTCCCATTCCGGGACTATCCAAGAGACCCAGTACTTC. Translation: CASSSHSGTIQETQYF. V and J are TRBV7-2 and TRBJ2-5, with 7 positions matching TRBD2. This CDR3 comprises 16 residues. Germline CDR1 SGHTA, CDR2 FQGNSA. V lost 4 bases and J lost 1; bases outside the gene matches: 9.

The rearrangement joins TRBV7-3 to TRBJ1-1, with D unclear. Germline V gene data show CDR1 as SGHTA and CDR2 as FQGTGA. The CDR3 totals 13 residues. V dropped 0 bases and J dropped 3 bases, with 5 bases sitting between them. CDR3 protein: CASSLTPDTEAFF. The CDR3 nucleotides read TGTGCCAGCAGCTTAACCCCAGACACTGAAGCTTTCTTT.

The genes are TRBV6-5 and TRBJ1-2, with 10 bases fitting TRBD1. CDR3 size: 13 residues. Germline assignment: CDR1 MNHEY and CDR2 SVGAGI. The V segment lost 2 bases and the J segment 8 bases; nucleotides outside the gene matches: 2. The CDR3 DNA sequence: TGTGCCAGCAGTTACGGACAGGGGGAAGGCTACACCTTC. It specifies CASSYGQGEGYTF.

As to this clone: The DNA is omitted, as the CDR3 cannot be located on it reliably, and the CDR3 follows TCRdb's listing. The rearrangement links TRBV27 to TRBJ2-1; TRBD2 is the table's D call and was not checked against the DNA. The CDR3 spans 16 residues, counting both ends. Germline V CDR1 and CDR2: MNHEY, SMNVEV (reference sequence). The CDR3 sequence is CASSLSLRQVYNEQFF.

The V call is TRBV7-2, the J call TRBJ2-3; D ambiguous. This CDR3 comprises 16 residues. V lost 0 bases and J lost 3, with 13 bases in between. Germline loops: CDR1 SGHTA, CDR2 FQGNSA. The CDR3 DNA reads as TGTGCCAGCAGCTTAGCGGCTCAGTCATGGACAGATACGCAGTATTTT. This sequence encodes CASSLAAQSWTDTQYF.

This clone occurred once. The chain has TRBV19 and TRBJ2-3; the match to TRBD1 covers 9 bases. Trimming at V came to 4 bases and at J to 6 bases, leaving 8 bases not matched to a gene. CDR3 length: 15 residues. Germline CDR1 and CDR2: LNHDA and SQIVND (reference sequence). The CDR3 coding sequence is TGTGCCAGTAGTACCGGACAGGGGATCATCGATACGCAGTATTTT. It is translated as CASSTGQGIIDTQYF.

The chain recombines TRBV28 with TRBJ2-1; D remains unclear. CDR3 length equals 13 residues. Trimming stripped 8 bases from V and 7 bases from J, with 15 bases between. Looked up from germline, CDR1 is MDHEN and CDR2 is SYDVKM. CDR3 sequence: CASWWAPANEQFF. CDR3 in DNA: TGTGCCAGCTGGTGGGCTCCAGCTAATGAGCAGTTCTTC.

V gene TRBV6-1 combines with J gene TRBJ2-1; 7 nucleotides agree with TRBD2. The CDR3 totals 16 residues. Germline V gene lookup returns CDR1 MNHNS and CDR2 SASEGT. The trim removed 1 base at V and 2 bases at J, leaving 5 bases unmatched. As DNA, the CDR3 is TGTGCCAGCAGTGAAGTCCCAGCGGGGACCTACAATGAGCAGTTCTTC. Translating it yields CASSEVPAGTYNEQFF.

This clone has more than one count but fewer than ten. The chain is built from TRBV28 and TRBJ1-1, with 9 positions matching TRBD1. The germline V gene has CDR1 MDHEN and CDR2 SYDVKM. The V gene end was trimmed by 5 bases and the J gene end by 8 bases; junction bases not matched to a gene: 12. There are 15 residues in the CDR3. The chain's CDR3 is CASSRSQGATGEAFF. The CDR3 nucleotides are TGTGCCAGCAGTCGTTCACAGGGGGCGACAGGCGAAGCTTTCTTT.

This chain links TRBV7-2 with TRBJ2-2, with D possibly TRBD2 on 6 matching bases. CDR1 and CDR2 (germline): SGHTA, FQGNSA. V was shortened by 3 bases and J by 5 bases, with 10 bases between the two germline ends. CDR3 length equals 14 residues. The CDR3 here is CASSLLARTGELFF. The CDR3 coding sequence is TGTGCCAGCAGCTTGCTAGCGAGGACCGGGGAGCTGTTTTTT. Full variable domain (rest looked up from reference TRBV7-2 and TRBJ2-2): GAGVSQSPSNKVTEKGKDVELRCDPISGHTALYWYRQSLGQGLEFLIYFQGNSAPDKSGLPSDRFSAERTGGSVSTLTIQRTQQEDSAVYLCASSLLARTGELFFGEGSRLTVL.

The CDR3 DNA is TGTGCCAGTAGTTTAAAACGGGACGGCAACACTGAAGCTTTCTTT. Amino acids: CASSLKRDGNTEAFF. This chain connects TRBV19 to TRBJ1-1, with D possibly matching TRBD1 (5 bases). V dropped 5 bases and J dropped 2 bases, with 15 bases sitting between them. Germline V gives CDR1 LNHDA, CDR2 SQIVND (reference sequence). The CDR3 is 15 amino acids.

This clone was picked up one time. This rearrangement joins TRBV28 to TRBJ2-3; D could derive from TRBD1 or TRBD2 (5 bases each). CDR1 and CDR2 from the germline V gene are MDHEN and SYDVKM. The CDR3 contains 15 residues. V lost 9 bases and J lost 0, with 16 bases in between. The CDR3 spells CASLDGAWSTDTQYF. The CDR3, as DNA: TGTGCCAGTTTGGACGGGGCATGGAGCACAGATACGCAGTATTTT.

V usage is TRBV28 and J usage is TRBJ1-5; 7 nucleotides align to TRBD1. V lost 6 bases and J lost 0; bases outside the gene matches: 14. CDR1 is MDHEN, CDR2 SYDVKM, per germline. CDR3 length: 18 amino acids. The CDR3 protein is CASSRNRGGGDSNQPQHF. The CDR3 bases are TGTGCCAGCAGCCGAAACAGGGGCGGCGGGGATAGCAATCAGCCCCAGCATTTT.

The chain has TRBV5-1 and TRBJ2-1; TRBD2 matches at 7 bases. CDR1 is SGHRS, CDR2 YFSETQ, per germline. The CDR3 is 17 amino acids. V lost 0 bases and J lost 7; bases outside the gene matches: 13. CDR3 bases: TGCGCCAGCAGCTTGGCCAAGGTGAAGGGAGGGATAAATGAGCAGTTCTTC. It is translated as CASSLAKVKGGINEQFF.

The V gene is TRBV5-8, the J gene TRBJ2-1; a weak D match, TRBD1 (6 bases). The CDR3 has 15 amino acids. Trimming removed 5 bases at V and 15 bases at J, with 27 bases between. The germline V gene encodes CDR1 SGHTS and CDR2 YDEGEE. CDR3 in amino acids: CASSRSLASSKQGFF. Here the CDR3 DNA reads TGTGCCAGCAGTCGTTCTTTAGCATCCTCAAAACAGGGGTTCTTC.

The chain has TRBV4-1 and TRBJ2-7; 8 bases are shared with TRBD1. The CDR3 loop spans 15 amino acids. The junction had 3 bases not matched to a gene; V was cut back by 0 bases and J by 2 bases. Per the germline V gene, CDR1 is MGHRA and CDR2 is YSYEKL. This CDR3 reads CASSQERQGPYEQYF. The DNA of the CDR3 is TGCGCCAGCAGCCAAGAAAGACAGGGGCCCTACGAGCAGTACTTC.

J is TRBJ2-1 and V is TRBV13; the D is unclear. The V gene's germline CDR1 is PRHDT and CDR2 FYEKMQ (reference sequence). Trimming took 5 bases from V and 4 from J, leaving 18 bases between them. There are 16 residues in the CDR3. As DNA, the CDR3 is TGTGCCAGCAGCCCCAAAGACTTATCCTTTTACAATGAGCAGTTCTTC. As protein: CASSPKDLSFYNEQFF.

The gene calls are TRBV5-6 and TRBJ1-5; TRBD1 matches 7 bases. The CDR3 totals 14 residues. CDR1 is SGHDT, CDR2 YYEEEE, per germline. Germline trimming cut 4 bases from V and 9 bases from J; bases unmatched to any gene: 10. DNA of the CDR3: TGTGCCAGCAGCAATCGACAGGGTGATACGCCCCAGCATTTT. It is translated as CASSNRQGDTPQHF.